The clone carrying this T cell receptor beta chain was seen a few times. Antigen unknown. This entry is derived from a study of CD8 T cells in ankylosing spondylitis. Study-level findings and limits: Made up of about eight highly homologous variants, a TCR beta motif appeared characteristic of ankylosing spondylitis blood.

This CDR3 is built from 15 residues. Trimming at V came to 4 bases and at J to 2 bases, leaving 9 bases not matched to a gene. CDR1 is DFQATT, CDR2 SNEGSKA, per germline (reference sequence). From the 5' RACE reads, TCRdb called clonotypes with MiXCR, one entry per CDR3 protein. The sample shows a few hundred thousand distinct CDR3 sequences, about 22% of them seen only once. Sequenced input: blood, either unsorted or a sorted T cell fraction (not recorded which). This TCR came from a male donor with ankylosing spondylitis. The rearrangement links TRBV20-1 to TRBJ2-5; 8 bases match TRBD1. The CDR3 protein is CSATTPRGRQETQYF. CDR3 DNA: TGCAGTGCTACCACCCCCAGGGGGCGACAAGAGACCCAGTACTTC.